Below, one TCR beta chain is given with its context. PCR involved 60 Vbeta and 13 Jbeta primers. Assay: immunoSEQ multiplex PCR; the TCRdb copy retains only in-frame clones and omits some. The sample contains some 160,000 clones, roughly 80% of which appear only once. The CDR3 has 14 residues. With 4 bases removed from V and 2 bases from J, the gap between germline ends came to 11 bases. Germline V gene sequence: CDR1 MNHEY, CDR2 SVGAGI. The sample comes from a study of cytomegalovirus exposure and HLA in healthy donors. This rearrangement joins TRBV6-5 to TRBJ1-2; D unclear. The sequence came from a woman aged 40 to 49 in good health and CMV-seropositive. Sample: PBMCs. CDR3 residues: CASSFEGSNYGYTF. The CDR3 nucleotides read TGTGCCAGCAGTTTCGAAGGGAGCAACTATGGCTACACCTTC.